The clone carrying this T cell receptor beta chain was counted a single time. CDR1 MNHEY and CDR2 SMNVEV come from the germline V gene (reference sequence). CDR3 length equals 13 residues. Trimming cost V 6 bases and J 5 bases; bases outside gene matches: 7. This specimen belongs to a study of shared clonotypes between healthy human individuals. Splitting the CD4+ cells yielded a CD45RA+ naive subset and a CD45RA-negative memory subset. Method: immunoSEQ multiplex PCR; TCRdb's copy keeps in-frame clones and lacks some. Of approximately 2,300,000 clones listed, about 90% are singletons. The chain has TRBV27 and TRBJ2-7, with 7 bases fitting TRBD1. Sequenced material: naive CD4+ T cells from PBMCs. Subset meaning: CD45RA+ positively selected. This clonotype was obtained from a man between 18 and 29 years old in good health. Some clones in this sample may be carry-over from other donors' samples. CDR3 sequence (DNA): TGTGCCAGCAGAAGGGGGCAGGGCAACGAGCAGTACTTC. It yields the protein CASRRGQGNEQYF.